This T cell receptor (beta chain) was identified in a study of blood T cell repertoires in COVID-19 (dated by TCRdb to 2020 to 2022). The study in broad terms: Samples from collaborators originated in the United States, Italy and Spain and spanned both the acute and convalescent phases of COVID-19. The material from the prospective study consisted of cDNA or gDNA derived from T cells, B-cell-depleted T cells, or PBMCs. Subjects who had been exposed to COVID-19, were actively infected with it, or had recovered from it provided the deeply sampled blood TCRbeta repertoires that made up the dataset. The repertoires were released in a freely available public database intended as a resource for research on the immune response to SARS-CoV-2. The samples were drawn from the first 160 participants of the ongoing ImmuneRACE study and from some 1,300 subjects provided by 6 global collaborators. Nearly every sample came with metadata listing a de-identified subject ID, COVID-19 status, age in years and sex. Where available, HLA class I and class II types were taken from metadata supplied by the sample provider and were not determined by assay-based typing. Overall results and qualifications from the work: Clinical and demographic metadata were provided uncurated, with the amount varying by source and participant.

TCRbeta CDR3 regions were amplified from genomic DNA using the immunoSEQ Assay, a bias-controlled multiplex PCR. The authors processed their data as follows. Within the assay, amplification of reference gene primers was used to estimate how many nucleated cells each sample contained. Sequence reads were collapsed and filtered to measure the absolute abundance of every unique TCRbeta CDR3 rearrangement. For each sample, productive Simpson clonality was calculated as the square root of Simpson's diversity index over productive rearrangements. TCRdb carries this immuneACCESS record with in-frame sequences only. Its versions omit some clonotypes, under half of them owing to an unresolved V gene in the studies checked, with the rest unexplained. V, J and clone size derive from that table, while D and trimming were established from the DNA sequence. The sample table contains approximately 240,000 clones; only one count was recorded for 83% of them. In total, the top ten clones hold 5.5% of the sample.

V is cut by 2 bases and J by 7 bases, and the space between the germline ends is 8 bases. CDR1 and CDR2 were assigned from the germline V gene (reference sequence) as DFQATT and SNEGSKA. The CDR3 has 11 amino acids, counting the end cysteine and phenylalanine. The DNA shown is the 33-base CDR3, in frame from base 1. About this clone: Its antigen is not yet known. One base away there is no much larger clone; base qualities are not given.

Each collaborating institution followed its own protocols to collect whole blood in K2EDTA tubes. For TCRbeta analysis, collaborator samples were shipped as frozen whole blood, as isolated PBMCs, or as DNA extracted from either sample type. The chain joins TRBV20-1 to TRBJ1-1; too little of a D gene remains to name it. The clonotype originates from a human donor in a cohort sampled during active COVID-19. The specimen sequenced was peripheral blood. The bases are TGCAGTGCTAGACTAAACCGTGAAGCTTTCTTT. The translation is CSARLNREAFF.